This T cell receptor (beta chain) comes out of a study of CD8 T cells in Susac syndrome. V lost 2 bases to trimming and J lost 6 bases, with 12 bases between them. Germline lookup yields CDR1 WNHNN and CDR2 SYGVQD (reference sequence). The CDR3 is 14 amino acids. Negative isolation yielded CD4+ and CD8+ T cells, and FACS enriched TEMRA cells. This clonotype was seen a single time. The target antigen is unknown. A quantity of roughly 0.5 to 1 ug RNA underwent reverse transcription using random hexamers. Amplification of TCR beta CDR3 spanned 54 Vbeta and 13 Jbeta via immunoSEQ multiplex PCR. TCRdb recomputed calls from the immunoSEQ multiplex PCR reads with MiXCR, one row per CDR3 protein. Among some 260,000 distinct CDR3 sequences listed, 70% to 90% were seen once. Study-wide findings and caveats: As the study acknowledged, the number of individuals who were part of its TCR sequencing and HLA analysis was relatively small.

The sequenced sample consisted of CD8+ T cells from PBMCs. The chain carries TRBV10-1 and TRBJ2-3; possibly TRBD2 for D (5 bases). The receptor's source is a human donor with multiple sclerosis. The CDR3 sequence is CASSEAREWDTQYF. In DNA, the CDR3 is TGCGCCAGCAGTGAGGCGAGGGAGTGGGATACGCAGTATTTT.